The entry below describes one TCR beta chain. Repertoires were generated with immunoSEQ multiplex PCR, while TCRdb's copy carries only in-frame clones and drops some. Counted here are around 280,000 clones, approximately 84% occurring once; the ten biggest clones make up approximately 2.2%. The ends were cut back, 3 bases at V and 0 bases at J, with 3 bases in the middle. Per the germline V gene, CDR1 is SQVTM and CDR2 is ANQGSEA. The CDR3 has 13 residues. This sample was included in a study of blood T cell repertoires in COVID-19. On the study more broadly: COVID-19 samples collected from the United States, Italy and Spain covered acute and convalescent phases. T cells, B-cell-depleted T cells, or PBMCs supplied cDNA or gDNA.

This chain uses TRBV29-1 with TRBJ2-6; D is ambiguous. Sequenced sample: peripheral blood. The sequence was collected from a woman in her 30s who had recovered from COVID-19. Written as DNA, the CDR3 is TGCAGCGTTGACATCTCTGGGGCCAACGTCCTGACTTTC. As protein: CSVDISGANVLTF.